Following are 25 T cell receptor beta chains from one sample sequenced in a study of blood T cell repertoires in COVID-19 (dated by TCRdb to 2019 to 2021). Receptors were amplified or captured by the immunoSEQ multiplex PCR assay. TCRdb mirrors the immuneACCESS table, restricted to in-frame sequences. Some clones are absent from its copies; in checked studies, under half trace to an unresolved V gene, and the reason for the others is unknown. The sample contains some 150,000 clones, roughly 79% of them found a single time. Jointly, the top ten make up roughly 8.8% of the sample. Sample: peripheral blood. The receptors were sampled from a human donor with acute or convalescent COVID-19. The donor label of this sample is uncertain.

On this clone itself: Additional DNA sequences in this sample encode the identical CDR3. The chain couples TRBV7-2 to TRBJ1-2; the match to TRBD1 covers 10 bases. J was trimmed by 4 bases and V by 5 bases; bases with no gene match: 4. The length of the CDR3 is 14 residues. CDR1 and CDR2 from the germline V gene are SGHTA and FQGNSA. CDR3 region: CASSLGQGTYGYTF. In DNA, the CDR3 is TGTGCCAGCAGCCTGGGACAGGGGACCTATGGCTACACCTTC.

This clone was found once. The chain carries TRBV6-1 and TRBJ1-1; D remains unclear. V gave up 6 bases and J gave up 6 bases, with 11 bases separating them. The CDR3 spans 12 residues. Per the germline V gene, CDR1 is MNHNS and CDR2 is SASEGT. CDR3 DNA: TGTGCCAGCAGCCTAGGTTCTTCTGAAGCTTTCTTT. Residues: CASSLGSSEAFF.

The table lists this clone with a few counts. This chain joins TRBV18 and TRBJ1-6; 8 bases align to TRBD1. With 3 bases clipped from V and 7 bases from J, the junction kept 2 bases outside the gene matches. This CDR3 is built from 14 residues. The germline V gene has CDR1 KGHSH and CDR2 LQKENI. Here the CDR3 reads CASSPTGENSPLHF. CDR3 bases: TGTGCCAGCTCACCGACAGGGGAGAATTCACCCCTCCACTTT.

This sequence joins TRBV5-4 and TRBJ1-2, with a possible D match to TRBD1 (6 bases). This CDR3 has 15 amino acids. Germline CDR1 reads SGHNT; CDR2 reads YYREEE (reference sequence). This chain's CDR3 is CVTIPGGARNYGYTF. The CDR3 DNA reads TGTGTCACAATTCCGGGGGGGGCGCGGAACTATGGCTACACCTTC.

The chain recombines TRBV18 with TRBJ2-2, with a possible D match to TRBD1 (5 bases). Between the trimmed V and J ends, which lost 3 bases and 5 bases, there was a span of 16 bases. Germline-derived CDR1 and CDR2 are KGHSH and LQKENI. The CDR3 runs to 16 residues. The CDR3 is CASSPYQGENTGELFF. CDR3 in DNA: TGTGCCAGCTCACCGTACCAGGGCGAGAATACCGGGGAGCTGTTTTTT.

CDR3 sequence: CASIKNTEAFF. DNA of the CDR3: TGTGCCAGTATCAAGAACACTGAAGCTTTCTTT. The chain carries TRBV19 and TRBJ1-1; D unclear. The CDR3 loop spans 11 amino acids. Germline CDR1 LNHDA, CDR2 SQIVND (reference sequence). Trimming left V 7 bases short and J 1 base short, with 4 bases between. The whole variable domain, filled in from reference TRBV19 and TRBJ1-1, reads DGGITQSPKYLFRKEGQNVTLSCEQNLNHDAMYWYRQDPGQGLRLIYYSQIVNDFQKGDIAEGYSVSREKKESFPLTVTSAQKNPTAFYLCASIKNTEAFFGQGTRLTVV.

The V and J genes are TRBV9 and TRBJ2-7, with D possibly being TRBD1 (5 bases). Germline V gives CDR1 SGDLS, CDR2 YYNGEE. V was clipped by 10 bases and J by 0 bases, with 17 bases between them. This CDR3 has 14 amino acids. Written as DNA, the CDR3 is TGTGCCCCCGGACAAAATGAGAGCTCCTACGAGCAGTACGTC. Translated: CAPGQNESSYEQYV.

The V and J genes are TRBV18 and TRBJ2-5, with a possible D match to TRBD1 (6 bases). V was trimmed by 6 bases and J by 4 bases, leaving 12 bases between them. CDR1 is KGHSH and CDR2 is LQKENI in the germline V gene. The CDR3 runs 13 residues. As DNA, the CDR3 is TGTGCCAGCTCCGAGACAGGCGGAGAGACCCAGTACTTC. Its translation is CASSETGGETQYF.

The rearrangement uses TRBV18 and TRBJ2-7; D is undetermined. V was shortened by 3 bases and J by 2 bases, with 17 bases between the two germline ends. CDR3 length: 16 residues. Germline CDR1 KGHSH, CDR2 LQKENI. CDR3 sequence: CASSPFYGTATYEQYF. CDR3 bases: TGTGCCAGCTCACCTTTTTACGGTACAGCCACCTACGAGCAGTACTTC.

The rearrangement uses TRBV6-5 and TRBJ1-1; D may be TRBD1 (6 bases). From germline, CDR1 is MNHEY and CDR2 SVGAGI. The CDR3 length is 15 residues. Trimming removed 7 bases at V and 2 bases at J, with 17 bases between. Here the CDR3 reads CASIPWRGGNTEAFF. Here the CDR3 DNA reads TGTGCCAGCATTCCCTGGAGGGGGGGAAACACTGAAGCTTTCTTT.

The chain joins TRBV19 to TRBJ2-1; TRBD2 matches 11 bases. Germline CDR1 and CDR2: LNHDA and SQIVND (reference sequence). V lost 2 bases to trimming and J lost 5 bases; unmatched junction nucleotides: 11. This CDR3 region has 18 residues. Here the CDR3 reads CASSISPGLAALDNEQFF. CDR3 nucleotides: TGTGCCAGTAGTATATCCCCGGGACTAGCGGCCCTGGACAATGAGCAGTTCTTC.

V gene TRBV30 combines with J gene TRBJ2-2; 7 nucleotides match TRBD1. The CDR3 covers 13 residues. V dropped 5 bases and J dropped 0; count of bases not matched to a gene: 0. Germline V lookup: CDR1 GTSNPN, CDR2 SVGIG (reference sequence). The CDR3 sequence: CAWGTANTGELFF. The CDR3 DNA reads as TGTGCCTGGGGGACAGCGAACACCGGGGAGCTGTTTTTT. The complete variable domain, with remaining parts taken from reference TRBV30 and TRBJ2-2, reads SQTIHQWPATLVQPVGSPLSLECTVEGTSNPNLYWYRQAAGRGLQLLFYSVGIGQISSEVPQNLSASRPQDRQFILSSKKLLLSDSGFYLCAWGTANTGELFFGEGSRLTVL.

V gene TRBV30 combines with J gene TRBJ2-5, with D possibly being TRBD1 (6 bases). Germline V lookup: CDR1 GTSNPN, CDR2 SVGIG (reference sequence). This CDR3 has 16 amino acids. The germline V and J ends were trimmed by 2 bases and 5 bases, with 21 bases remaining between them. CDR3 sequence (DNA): TGTGCCTGGAGTTACTCCCGGGACACCCCCAAGGAGACCCAGTACTTC. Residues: CAWSYSRDTPKETQYF. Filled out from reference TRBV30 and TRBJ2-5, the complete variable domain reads SQTIHQWPATLVQPVGSPLSLECTVEGTSNPNLYWYRQAAGRGLQLLFYSVGIGQISSEVPQNLSASRPQDRQFILSSKKLLLSDSGFYLCAWSYSRDTPKETQYFGPGTRLLVL.

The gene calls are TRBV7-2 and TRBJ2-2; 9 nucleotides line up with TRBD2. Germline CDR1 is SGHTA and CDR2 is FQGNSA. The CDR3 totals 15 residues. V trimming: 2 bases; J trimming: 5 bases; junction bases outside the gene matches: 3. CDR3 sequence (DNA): TGTGCCAGCAGCTTAATAAGCGGGGGGACCGGGGAGCTGTTTTTT. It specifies CASSLISGGTGELFF.

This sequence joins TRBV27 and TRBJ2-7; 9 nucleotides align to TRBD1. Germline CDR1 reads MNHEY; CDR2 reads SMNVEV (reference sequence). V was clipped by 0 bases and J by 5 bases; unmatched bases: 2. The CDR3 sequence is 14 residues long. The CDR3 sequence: CASSLSGQGNEQYF. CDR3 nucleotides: TGTGCCAGCAGTTTATCTGGACAGGGGAACGAGCAGTACTTC.

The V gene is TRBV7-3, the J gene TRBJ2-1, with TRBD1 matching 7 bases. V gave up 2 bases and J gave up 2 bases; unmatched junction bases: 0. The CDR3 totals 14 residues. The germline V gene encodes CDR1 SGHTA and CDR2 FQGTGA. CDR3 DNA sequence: TGTGCCAGCAGCTTACAGGGGGCCTACAATGAGCAGTTCTTC. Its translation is CASSLQGAYNEQFF.

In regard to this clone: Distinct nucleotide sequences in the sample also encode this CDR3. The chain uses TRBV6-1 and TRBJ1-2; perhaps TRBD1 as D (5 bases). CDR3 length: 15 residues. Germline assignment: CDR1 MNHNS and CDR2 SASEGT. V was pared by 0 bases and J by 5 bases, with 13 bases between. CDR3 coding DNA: TGTGCCAGCAGTGAAGCCGGGCGACAGACATATGGCTACACCTTC. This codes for CASSEAGRQTYGYTF.

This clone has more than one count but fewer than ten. The CDR3 here is CASTTKGAGEKLFF. The DNA for the CDR3 is TGTGCCAGCACCACCAAGGGGGCGGGAGAAAAACTGTTTTTT. The V gene is TRBV6-5, the J gene TRBJ1-4; 7 nucleotides line up with TRBD1. The germline V gene has CDR1 MNHEY and CDR2 SVGAGI. V lost 7 bases, J lost 8 bases, and 10 bases stayed unmatched. The CDR3 runs 14 residues.

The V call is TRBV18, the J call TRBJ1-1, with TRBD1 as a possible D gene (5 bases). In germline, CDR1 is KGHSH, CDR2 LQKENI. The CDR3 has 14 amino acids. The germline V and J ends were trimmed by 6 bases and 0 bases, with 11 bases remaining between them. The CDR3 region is CASSSGSLNTEAFF. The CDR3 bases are TGTGCCAGCTCGTCAGGGTCCCTGAACACTGAAGCTTTCTTT.

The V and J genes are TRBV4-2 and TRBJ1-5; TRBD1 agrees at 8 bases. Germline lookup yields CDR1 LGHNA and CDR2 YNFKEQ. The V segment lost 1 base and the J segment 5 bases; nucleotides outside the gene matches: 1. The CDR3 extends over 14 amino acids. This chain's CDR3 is CASSQVTGDQPQHF. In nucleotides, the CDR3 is TGTGCCAGCAGCCAAGTGACAGGGGATCAGCCCCAGCATTTT.

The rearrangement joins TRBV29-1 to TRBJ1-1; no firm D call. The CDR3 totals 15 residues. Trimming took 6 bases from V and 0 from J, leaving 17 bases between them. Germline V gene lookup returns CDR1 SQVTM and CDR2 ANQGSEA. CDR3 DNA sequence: TGCAGCGTACTAGGTGGTGTTGTCATGAACACTGAAGCTTTCTTT. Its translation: CSVLGGVVMNTEAFF.

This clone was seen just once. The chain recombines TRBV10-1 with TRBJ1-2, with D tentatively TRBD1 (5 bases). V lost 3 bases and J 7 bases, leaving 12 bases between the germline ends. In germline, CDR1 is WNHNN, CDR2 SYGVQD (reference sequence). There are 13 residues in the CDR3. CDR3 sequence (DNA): TGCGCCAGCAGTGATGTGAGGGGAGGTGGCTACACCTTC. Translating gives CASSDVRGGGYTF.

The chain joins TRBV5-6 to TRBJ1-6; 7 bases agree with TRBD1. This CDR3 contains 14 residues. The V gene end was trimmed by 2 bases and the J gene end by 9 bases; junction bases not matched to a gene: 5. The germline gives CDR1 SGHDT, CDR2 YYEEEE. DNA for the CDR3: TGTGCCAGCAGCTTCCGGGACAGAATTTCACCCCTCCACTTT. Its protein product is CASSFRDRISPLHF.

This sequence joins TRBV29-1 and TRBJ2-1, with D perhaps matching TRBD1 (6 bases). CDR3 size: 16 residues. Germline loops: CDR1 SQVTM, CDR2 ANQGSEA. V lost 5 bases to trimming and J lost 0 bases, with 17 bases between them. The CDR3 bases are TGCAGCGTTCCCCGGGACACCTCGAGCTCCTACAATGAGCAGTTCTTC. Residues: CSVPRDTSSSYNEQFF.

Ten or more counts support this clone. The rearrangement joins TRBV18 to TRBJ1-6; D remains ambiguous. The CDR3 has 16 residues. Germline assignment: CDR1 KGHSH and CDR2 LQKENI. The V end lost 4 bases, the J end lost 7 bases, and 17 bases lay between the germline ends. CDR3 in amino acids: CASSLTETLENSPLHF. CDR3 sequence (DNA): TGTGCCAGCTCACTGACTGAGACGCTCGAGAATTCACCCCTCCACTTT.